Sequencing of this TCR beta chain was carried out in a study of T cell responses to AZD1222 COVID-19 vaccine. Concerning this clone itself: Its antigen is still unknown.

Findings and caveats of the study: The study found Spike-specific TCR breadth and depth rose after two AZD1222 doses. Variant regions that are unmutated are reportedly the target of nearly half of spike-specific TCRs. Repertoires were sampled only after the peak T cell response.

TCRdb's copy holds only in-frame clones and misses some; the assay was immunoSEQ multiplex PCR. The table lists around 92,000 clones, under 95% of them singletons, with 22% in the top ten. CDR3 size: 14 residues. The V and J ends lost 8 bases and 8 bases respectively, with 21 bases between them. The germline CDR1 and CDR2 sequences are MNHEY and SMNVEV (reference sequence). The sequences come from peripheral blood, collected on day 0 of AZD1222 vaccination. V gene TRBV27 combines with J gene TRBJ1-2, with a tentative D call TRBD1 (5 bases). The source of this sequence is an adult in good health. The CDR3 loop is CASRVGAGSRGYTF. CDR3 nucleotide sequence: TGTGCCAGCCGGGTCGGGGCGGGGTCGCGGGGCTACACCTTC.